This T cell receptor (beta chain) was documented in a study of cytomegalovirus exposure and HLA in healthy donors (dated by TCRdb to about 2017). In terms of the full investigation: The 666 repertoires of the first cohort and the approximately 130 validation repertoires were produced on the same platform, according to a later analysis. The aim of the study was to test whether cataloging public T cell receptors could identify signatures of past pathogen exposure. In addition to the first cohort of approximately 650 subjects, a separate validation cohort of 130 or so different subjects was used. To predict cytomegalovirus infection status, the study combined high-throughput TCR immunosequencing, statistical association of individual TCRs with disease status, and machine learning.

The library was obtained by the immunoSEQ multiplex PCR assay. The paper's processing steps were these. A statistical classification framework was developed to diagnose cytomegalovirus status using the catalog of TCR beta chain sequences. This immuneACCESS table, as held by TCRdb, lists in-frame sequences with V and J called but not all clones. Of the missing ones, under half trace to an unresolved V gene in checked studies; the others have no known cause. V and J calls and clone size come straight from that table; D and trimming were deduced from the DNA. This sample comprises roughly 250,000 clones, 75% to 90% of them detected only once. The top ten clonotypes cover 0.95% to 1.5% of the sample. The paper's findings and limits, for the study overall: The authors suggested that the approach could potentially be generalized to other disease states and immunological phenotypes. The study gave a list of over 150 TCR beta chains associated with cytomegalovirus. In vitro tests confirmed that a few of the cytomegalovirus-associated TCR beta chains recognize cytomegalovirus antigens. Cytomegalovirus status was reported to be diagnosed by the classifier with high specificity and sensitivity in both the original and validation cohorts. A later analysis had no HLA typing for the validation cohort, so co-occurrence there was scored across all 110 or so repertoires. Most TCR sequences were observed very rarely across donors, whereas some public TCRs were present in many individuals. A later analysis found that TCRs clustered in the first cohort also tended to co-occur in the approximately 120 validation repertoires, with approximately 94% of cluster scores above 0.

The donors were included in the validation cohort of 100 to 150 subjects, a group kept apart from the roughly 700-subject first cohort. In the germline V gene, CDR1 corresponds to SGHAT and CDR2 to FQNNGV. CDR3 length: 15 amino acids, cysteine to phenylalanine. Just the 45-base CDR3 DNA is kept, in frame starting at base 1. The germline ends are 10 bases apart after V is trimmed by 1 base and J by 2 bases. With regard to this clone: Its binding antigen is unknown. Per-base quality was not reported, and no clone a single base away is much larger than it.

This sequence uses TRBV11-2 and TRBJ2-3, with TRBD1 as a weak D call on 6 bases. The receptor was derived from a woman aged 25 to 39 in good health and CMV-seropositive. The source material was PBMCs. CDR3 protein: CASSLGDRITDTQYF. The bases read TGTGCCAGCAGCTTAGGCGACAGGATCACAGATACGCAGTATTTT.